This T cell receptor beta chain is from a study of T cell repertoires in cytomegalovirus infection. For the study at large: A matching HLA type, together with CMV infection, was signaled by public TCR beta signatures.

TCRdb re-called the reads with MiXCR, one entry per CDR3 protein. The table lists roughly 500,000 distinct CDR3 sequences, around 10% of them singletons. This clonotype has just a few counts. Its antigen is as yet unknown. The CDR3 has 17 amino acids. Germline CDR1 is SGHNT and CDR2 is YYREEE (reference sequence). The V end was cut by 4 bases, the J end by 0 bases, with 20 bases between. Findings and limits, study-wide: Dominant in the ex vivo response were TCR beta clonotypes restricted by HLA-C and specific for CMV.

The receptor was derived from a human donor in good health (CMV status not recorded). Some clones in this sample may be carry-over from other donors' samples. The gene calls are TRBV5-4 and TRBJ2-7; tentative D call: TRBD2 (5 bases). Sequenced input: PBMCs. CDR3 bases: TGTGCCAGCAGCCGACGGCTTACTTTTGGGAGCTCCTACGAGCAGTACTTC. The encoded protein is CASSRRLTFGSSYEQYF.